What follows are 4 T cell receptor beta chains derived from one specimen sequenced in a study of blood T cell dynamics during melanoma immunotherapy (TCRdb year 2020). The protocol used for the library was the immunoSEQ multiplex PCR assay. TCRdb took this table from immuneACCESS and kept in-frame rearrangements with V and J called. Such tables lack part of the clones; where checked against another copy, unresolved V genes explain under half of the gap, and the rest is unexplained. This sample is represented by some 11,000 clones; about nine tenths of them were singletons. Clones ranked in the top ten supply about 6.9% of the sample. The time point label on this specimen signifies: week 3, after first cycle of checkpoint inhibitor. The sample was blood, taken from a patient treated with checkpoint blockade. All receptors derive from a human donor with melanoma.

This chain links TRBV6-5 with TRBJ1-6; TRBD1 aligns across 7 bases. J was trimmed by 3 bases and V by 6 bases; bases with no gene match: 5. Per germline, CDR1 MNHEY and CDR2 SVGAGI. The length of the CDR3 is 15 residues. In nucleotides, the CDR3 is TGTGCCAGCAGCGGACAGGAGATCTATAATTCACCCCTCCACTTT. This codes for CASSGQEIYNSPLHF.

The CDR3 reads CASSQEGTGIVTDTQYF. DNA of the CDR3: TGCGCCAGCAGCCAAGAGGGGACAGGGATCGTCACAGATACGCAGTATTTT. The rearrangement uses TRBV4-1 and TRBJ2-3; 9 positions match TRBD1. V gave up 0 bases and J gave up 2 bases; unmatched junction bases: 6. This CDR3 comprises 17 residues. Germline-derived CDR1 and CDR2 are MGHRA and YSYEKL.

The rearrangement joins TRBV9 to TRBJ2-1, with D unresolved. Germline loops: CDR1 SGDLS, CDR2 YYNGEE. Trimming took 0 bases from V and 5 from J, leaving 6 bases between them. This CDR3 contains 13 residues. The CDR3 loop is CASSVGTHNEQFF. Written as DNA, the CDR3 is TGTGCCAGCAGCGTAGGAACGCACAATGAGCAGTTCTTC.

This clone was seen a single time. The V call is TRBV6-6, the J call TRBJ1-5, with TRBD1 as a possible D gene (5 bases). Trimming left V 5 bases short and J 1 base short, with 15 bases between. Germline lookup yields CDR1 MNHNY and CDR2 SVGAGI (reference sequence). The CDR3 consists of 16 residues. CDR3 sequence: CASSTTGGVSNQPQHF. CDR3 DNA sequence: TGTGCCAGCAGTACAACCGGAGGGGTCAGCAATCAGCCCCAGCATTTT.